This T cell receptor beta chain was captured in a study of T cells in Graves' hyperthyroidism and ophthalmopathy (dated by TCRdb to between 2018 and 2021). For context, the study as a whole: Peripheral blood samples were taken at initial diagnosis, before any treatment was given. A discovery cohort of about 96 patients, about 40 with Graves' ophthalmopathy and roughly 59 with stable Graves' hyperthyroidism, was used to find distinguishing TCR V-J signatures. Whether ophthalmopathy could be predicted prospectively was tested in an independent validation cohort made up of approximately 19 hyperthyroidism patients plus 17 patients who later progressed to ophthalmopathy. The 100 or so discovery patients were randomly split 7:3 into training and test sets. The study also compared thyroid tissue and blood T-cell repertoires from five or six Graves' hyperthyroidism patients. Following sampling, methimazole starting at 30 mg daily was given to hyperthyroidism patients, and high-dose intravenous methylprednisolone was given to ophthalmopathy patients. According to the paper, TCR Vbeta CDR3 sequencing was carried out on 135 peripheral blood samples, which came from around 43 ophthalmopathy, under 80 hyperthyroidism and roughly 17 progressor patients.

TCR beta CDR3 regions were amplified from RNA transcripts. A first-round RT-PCR of the TCR CDR3 used the HTBI primer set with the Qiagen OneStep RT-PCR kit. Libraries were constructed in a second round of multiplex PCR, after which size selection and purification were performed. Sequencing of the libraries was done on an Illumina HiSeq2000 using paired-end 100 bp reads. Under the source paper's analysis protocol: SOAPnuke was used to process the raw data, throwing out any read that contained adapters or uncalled bases, had a mean Phred below 15, or lacked an exact constant-primer or identifier match. High-quality paired reads were merged using COPE v1.2.5, and each unique nucleotide sequence was defined as a clonotype. MiTCR v1.1 was used to align clonotypes to the IMGT TRBV, TRBD and TRBJ reference segments. The analysis included only V-J combinations with a frequency above 0.0001, which together covered over 98% of the repertoires. A TCS score was defined as the ratio of F50 (clonal expansion) to E x V (chaos), with BLOSUM62-based TCRdist applied between CDR3 peptides within each V-J. Welch's t-statistics and random forest reduced roughly 500 V-J features to roughly 13, which were used in a naive Bayes classifier (R e1071). The public reads were reprocessed in TCRdb via fastp at Q25 and MiXCR, keeping in-frame beta chains. Rows are combined by CDR3 protein, so each entry shows the most common genes and DNA. The V and J calls, along with clone size, are taken from TCRdb and not from the paper's own processing. This sample comprises 450,000 to 600,000 distinct CDR3 sequences, 12% to 15% of them detected only once. Jointly, the top ten make up 14% of the sample.

From the cysteine up to the phenylalanine, the CDR3 has a length of 15 residues. CDR3 DNA is the only sequence kept; it has 45 bases, read in frame from the first base. CDR1 and CDR2 are drawn from the germline V gene: SNHLY, FYNNEI. V is reduced by 9 bases and J by 6 bases, leaving a spacing of 21 bases between them. Stable Graves' hyperthyroidism was defined as no progression to ophthalmopathy during 18 months of follow-up. Hyperthyroidism patients were aged 18 to 65 years and newly diagnosed, with disease duration of less than 2 months. Patients with uncontrolled infections, other autoimmune diseases, pregnancy or lactation were excluded. Diagnoses relied on clinical symptoms, serum thyroxine and TRAb, thyroid ultrasound and orbital computed tomography. PBMCs were separated from roughly 9.3 ml of fresh peripheral blood using Ficoll-Paque density gradient centrifugation. Trizol reagent was used to extract total RNA, and RNA quality was then checked on an Agilent 2100 Bioanalyzer.

This clonotype showed up many times. It lacks a known antigen. Per-base qualities were not stored, and no clone one base away is much larger. Study-wide conclusions, independent of this receptor: Most expanded thyroid clonotypes (frequency above 0.001) were also detected in blood, suggesting blood repertoires may reflect thyroid immune responses. A model built on a 13 V-J signature distinguished ophthalmopathy from stable hyperthyroidism, reaching about 89% sensitivity and around 81% specificity in cross-validation and 80%/75% in testing. Sample size was not statistically predetermined, and investigators were not blinded to group allocation. In validation, the model predicted progression to ophthalmopathy a median of roughly six months before onset, with approximately 71% sensitivity and 72.22% specificity.

The sample was blood. The origin of this receptor is a woman aged 40 to 55 with Graves' hyperthyroidism. Here the chain combines TRBV2 and TRBJ2-1; TRBD2 might be the D gene, on 5 matching bases. The CDR3 region: CARELGLSGVNEQFF. The nucleotide sequence reads as follows: TGTGCCAGGGAATTAGGACTGTCCGGCGTCAATGAGCAGTTCTTC.